This T cell receptor (beta chain) was observed in a study of blood T cell repertoires in COVID-19. Study background: T cells, B-cell-depleted T cells, or PBMCs supplied cDNA or gDNA.

Original analysis: Nucleated cell counts were estimated from reference gene primer amplification. Assay: immunoSEQ multiplex PCR; the TCRdb copy retains only in-frame clones and omits some. The V and J calls and clone size come from that table; D and trimming were worked out from the DNA. The table shows roughly 90,000 clones, with about 87% occurring only once. The CDR3 is made up of 11 amino acids. Germline values: CDR1 MDHEN, CDR2 SYDVKM. Between the trimmed V and J ends, which lost 5 bases and 5 bases, there was a span of 6 bases. The clonotype originates from a human donor in a cohort sampled during active COVID-19. The sequencing input was peripheral blood. The chain has TRBV28 and TRBJ2-5; unclear D gene. CDR3 in DNA: TGTGCCAGCAGTGTGAGGGAGACCCAGTACTTC. As protein: CASSVRETQYF.